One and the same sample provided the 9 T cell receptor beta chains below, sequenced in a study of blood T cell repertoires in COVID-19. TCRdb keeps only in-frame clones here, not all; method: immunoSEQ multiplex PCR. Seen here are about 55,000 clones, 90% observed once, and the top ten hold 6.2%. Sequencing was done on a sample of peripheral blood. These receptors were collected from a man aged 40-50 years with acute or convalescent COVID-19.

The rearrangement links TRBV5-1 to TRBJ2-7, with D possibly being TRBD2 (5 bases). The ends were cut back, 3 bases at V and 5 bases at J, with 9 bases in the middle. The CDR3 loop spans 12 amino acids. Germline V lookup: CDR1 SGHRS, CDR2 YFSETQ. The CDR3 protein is CASSSDGDEQYF. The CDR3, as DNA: TGCGCCAGCAGCTCCGACGGGGACGAGCAGTACTTC.

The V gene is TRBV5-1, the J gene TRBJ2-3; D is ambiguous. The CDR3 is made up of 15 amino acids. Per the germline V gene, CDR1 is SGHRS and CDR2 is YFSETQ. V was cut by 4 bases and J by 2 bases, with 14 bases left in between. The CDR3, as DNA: TGCGCCAGCAGCCAGCCAGAGGCGTTCACAGATACGCAGTATTTT. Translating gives CASSQPEAFTDTQYF. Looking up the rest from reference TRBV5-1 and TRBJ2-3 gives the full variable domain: KAGVTQTPRYLIKTRGQQVTLSCSPISGHRSVSWYQQTPGQGLQFLFEYFSETQRNKGNFPGRFSGRQFSNSRSEMNVSTLELGDSALYLCASSQPEAFTDTQYFGPGTRLTVL.

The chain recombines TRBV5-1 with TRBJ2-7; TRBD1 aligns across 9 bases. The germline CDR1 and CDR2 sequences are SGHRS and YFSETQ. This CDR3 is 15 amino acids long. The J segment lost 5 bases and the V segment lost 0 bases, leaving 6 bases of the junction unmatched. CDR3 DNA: TGCGCCAGCAGCTTGGAAATTGGGACAGGGAACGAGCAGTACTTC. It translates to CASSLEIGTGNEQYF.

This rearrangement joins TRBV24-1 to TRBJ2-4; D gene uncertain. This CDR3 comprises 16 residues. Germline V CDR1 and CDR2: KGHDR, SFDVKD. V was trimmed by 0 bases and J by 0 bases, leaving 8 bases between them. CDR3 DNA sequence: TGTGCCACCAGTGATTTGGTCGGTCTAGCCAAAAACATTCAGTACTTC. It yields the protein CATSDLVGLAKNIQYF.

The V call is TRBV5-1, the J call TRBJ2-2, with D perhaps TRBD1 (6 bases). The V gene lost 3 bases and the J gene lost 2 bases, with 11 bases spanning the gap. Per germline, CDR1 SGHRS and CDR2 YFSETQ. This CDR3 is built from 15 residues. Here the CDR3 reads CASSSGTPNTGELFF. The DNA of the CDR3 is TGCGCCAGCAGCTCCGGGACACCTAACACCGGGGAGCTGTTTTTT.

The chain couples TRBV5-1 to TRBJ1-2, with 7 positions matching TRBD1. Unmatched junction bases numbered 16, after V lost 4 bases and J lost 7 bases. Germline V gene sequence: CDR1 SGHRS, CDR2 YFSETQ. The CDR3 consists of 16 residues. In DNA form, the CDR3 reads TGCGCCAGCAGCCGCACGGATAGACAGGGTTTGGGTGGCTACACCTTC. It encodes CASSRTDRQGLGGYTF.

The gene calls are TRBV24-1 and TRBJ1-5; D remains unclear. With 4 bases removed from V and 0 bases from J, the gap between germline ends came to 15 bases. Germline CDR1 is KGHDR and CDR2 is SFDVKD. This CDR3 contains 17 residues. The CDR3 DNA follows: TGTGCCACCAGTGAAACCTGGTGGAACTATAGCAATCAGCCCCAGCATTTT. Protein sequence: CATSETWWNYSNQPQHF.

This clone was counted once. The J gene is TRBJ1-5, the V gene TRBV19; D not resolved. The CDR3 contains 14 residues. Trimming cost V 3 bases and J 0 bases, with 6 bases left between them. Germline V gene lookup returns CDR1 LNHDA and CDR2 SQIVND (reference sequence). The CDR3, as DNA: TGTGCCAGTAGTATCGCGGGTAGCAATCAGCCCCAGCATTTT. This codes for CASSIAGSNQPQHF.

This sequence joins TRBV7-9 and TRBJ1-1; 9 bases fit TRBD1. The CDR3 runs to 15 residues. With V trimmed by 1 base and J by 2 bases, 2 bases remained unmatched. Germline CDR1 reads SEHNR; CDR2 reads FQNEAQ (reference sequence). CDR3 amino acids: CASSLGTGVNTEAFF. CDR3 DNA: TGTGCCAGCAGCTTAGGGACAGGGGTAAACACTGAAGCTTTCTTT.